This T cell receptor beta chain was recorded in a study of T cell clonality in common variable immunodeficiency. Findings of the study overall: In common variable immunodeficiency, TCR beta chains reportedly carried fewer deletions and N-nucleotide insertions. What drives increased CVID clonality needs T cell subpopulation sequencing. CVID subjects showed higher TCRbeta clonality than healthy controls.

This clone was counted at least ten times. Its antigen is undetermined. The CDR3 end lies 3 residues beyond the end of the read and is filled in from the germline J gene. This CDR3 has 12 amino acids. Trimming removed 2 bases from V and 8 bases from J, with 10 bases in between. The germline V gene has CDR1 GTSNPN and CDR2 SVGIG (reference sequence). Control and CVID samples contributed equal amounts of genomic DNA. Assay: immunoSEQ multiplex PCR; the TCRdb copy retains only in-frame clones and omits some. The sample was found to contain some 45,000 clones, and every one recurs. The origin of this receptor is a person between 18 and 70 years old in good health. The V call is TRBV30, the J call TRBJ2-1; D gene ambiguous. The sequenced sample was peripheral blood mononuclear cells. The CDR3 is CAWSSLRDEQFF. Partial CDR3 DNA: TGTGCCTGGAGTTCTCTTCGTGATGAG.